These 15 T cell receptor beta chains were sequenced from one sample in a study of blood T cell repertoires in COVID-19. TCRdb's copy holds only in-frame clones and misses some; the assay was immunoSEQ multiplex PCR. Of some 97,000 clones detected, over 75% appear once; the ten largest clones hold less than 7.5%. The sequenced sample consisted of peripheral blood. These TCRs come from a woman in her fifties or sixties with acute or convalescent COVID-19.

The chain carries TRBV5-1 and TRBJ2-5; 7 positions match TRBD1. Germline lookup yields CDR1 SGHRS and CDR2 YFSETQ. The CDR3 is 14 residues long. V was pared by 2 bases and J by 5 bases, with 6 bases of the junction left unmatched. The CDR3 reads CASSLQGIGETQYF. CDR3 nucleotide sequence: TGCGCCAGCAGCTTACAGGGGATCGGTGAGACCCAGTACTTC.

CDR3 region: CASSSSGSAYEQYF. The CDR3, as DNA: TGCGCCAGCAGCTCTAGCGGGAGCGCCTACGAGCAGTACTTC. V and J are TRBV5-1 and TRBJ2-7; TRBD2 matches at 10 bases. The length of the CDR3 is 14 residues. The V gene end was trimmed by 3 bases and the J gene end by 2 bases; junction bases not matched to a gene: 2. Per germline, CDR1 SGHRS and CDR2 YFSETQ.

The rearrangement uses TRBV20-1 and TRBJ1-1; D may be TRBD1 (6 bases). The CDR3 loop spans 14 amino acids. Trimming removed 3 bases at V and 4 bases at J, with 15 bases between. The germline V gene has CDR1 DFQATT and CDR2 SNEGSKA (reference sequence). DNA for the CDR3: TGCAGTGCTAGTAGACAGGCCGGAGGCACTGAAGCTTTCTTT. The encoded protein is CSASRQAGGTEAFF.

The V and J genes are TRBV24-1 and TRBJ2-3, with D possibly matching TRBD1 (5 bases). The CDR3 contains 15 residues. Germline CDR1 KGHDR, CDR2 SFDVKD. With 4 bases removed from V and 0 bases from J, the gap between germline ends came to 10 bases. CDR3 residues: CATSDRTLSTDTQYF. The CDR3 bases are TGTGCCACCAGTGACCGGACACTTAGCACAGATACGCAGTATTTT.

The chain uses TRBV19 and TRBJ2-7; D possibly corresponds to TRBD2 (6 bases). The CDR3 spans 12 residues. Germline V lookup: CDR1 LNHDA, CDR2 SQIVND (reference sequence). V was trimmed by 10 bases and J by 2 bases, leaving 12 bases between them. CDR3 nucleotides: TGTGCCACCTCCGGGGGTGCCTACGAGCAGTACTTC. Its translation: CATSGGAYEQYF.

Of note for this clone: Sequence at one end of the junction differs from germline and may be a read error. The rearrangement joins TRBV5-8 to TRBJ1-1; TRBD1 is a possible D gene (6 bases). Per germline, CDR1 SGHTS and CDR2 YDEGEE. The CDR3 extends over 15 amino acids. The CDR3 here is CASSFPTGLKTEAFF. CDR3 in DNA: TGTGCCAGCAGCTTCCCCACAGGGTTGAAGACTGAAGCTTTCTTT. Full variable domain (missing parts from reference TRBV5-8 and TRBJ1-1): EAGVTQSPTHLIKTRGQQATLRCSPISGHTSVYWYQQALGLGLQFLLWYDEGEERNRGNFPPRFSGRQFPNYSSELNVNALELEDSALYLCASSFPTGLKTEAFFGQGTRLTVV.

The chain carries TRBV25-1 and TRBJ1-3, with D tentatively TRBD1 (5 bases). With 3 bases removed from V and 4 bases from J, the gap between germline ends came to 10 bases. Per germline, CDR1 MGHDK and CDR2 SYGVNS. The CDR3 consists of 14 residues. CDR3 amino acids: CASSDGGFGNTIYF. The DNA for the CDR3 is TGTGCCAGCAGTGACGGGGGATTCGGAAACACCATATATTTT.

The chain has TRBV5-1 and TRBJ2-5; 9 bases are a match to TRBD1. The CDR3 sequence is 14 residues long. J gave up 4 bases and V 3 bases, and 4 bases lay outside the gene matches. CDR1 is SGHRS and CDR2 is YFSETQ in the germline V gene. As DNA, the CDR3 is TGCGCCAGCAGCTCCGGGACAGGGACAGAGACCCAGTACTTC. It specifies CASSSGTGTETQYF.

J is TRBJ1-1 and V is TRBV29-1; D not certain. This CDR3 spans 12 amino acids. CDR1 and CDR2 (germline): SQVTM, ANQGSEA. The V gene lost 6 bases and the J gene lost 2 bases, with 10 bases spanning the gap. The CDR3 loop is CSVLRANTEAFF. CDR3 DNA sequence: TGCAGCGTCCTAAGAGCAAACACTGAAGCTTTCTTT. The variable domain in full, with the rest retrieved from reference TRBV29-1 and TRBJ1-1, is SAVISQKPSRDICQRGTSLTIQCQVDSQVTMMFWYRQQPGQSLTLIATANQGSEATYESGFVIDKFPISRPNLTFSTLTVSNMSPEDSSIYLCSVLRANTEAFFGQGTRLTVV.

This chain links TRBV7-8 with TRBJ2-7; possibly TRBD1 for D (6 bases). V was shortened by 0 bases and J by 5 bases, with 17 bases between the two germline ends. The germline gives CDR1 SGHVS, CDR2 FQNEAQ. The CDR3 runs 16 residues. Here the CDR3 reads CASSLAGTGPGHEQYV. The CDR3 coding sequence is TGTGCCAGCAGCTTAGCGGGTACAGGGCCCGGGCACGAGCAGTACGTC.

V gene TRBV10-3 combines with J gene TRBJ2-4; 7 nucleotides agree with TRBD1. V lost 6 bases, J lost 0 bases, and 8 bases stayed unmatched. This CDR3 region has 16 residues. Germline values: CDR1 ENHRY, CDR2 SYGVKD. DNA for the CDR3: TGTGCCATCAGCCGGACAGGTAATCTAGCCAAAAACATTCAGTACTTC. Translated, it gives CAISRTGNLAKNIQYF.

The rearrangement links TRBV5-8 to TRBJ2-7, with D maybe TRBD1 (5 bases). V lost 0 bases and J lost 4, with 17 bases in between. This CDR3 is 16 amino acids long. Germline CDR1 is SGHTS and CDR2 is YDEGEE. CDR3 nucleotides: TGTGCCAGCAGCTTGGGGATTAGTGGCGCAGGGTACGAGCAGTACTTC. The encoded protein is CASSLGISGAGYEQYF.

The CDR3: CASSQGASAEAFF. The CDR3 coding sequence is TGCGCCAGCAGCCAAGGGGCGTCAGCTGAAGCTTTCTTT. The rearrangement uses TRBV4-1 and TRBJ1-1; D is uncertain. Trimming removed 1 base at V and 6 bases at J, with 9 bases between. The CDR3 runs to 13 residues. Germline values: CDR1 MGHRA, CDR2 YSYEKL.

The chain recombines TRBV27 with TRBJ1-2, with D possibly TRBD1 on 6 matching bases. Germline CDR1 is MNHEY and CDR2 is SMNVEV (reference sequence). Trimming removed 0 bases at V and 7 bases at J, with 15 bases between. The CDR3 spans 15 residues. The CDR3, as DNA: TGTGCCAGCAGTTTATCGAGGCAGGGGAGCGGTGGCTACACCTTC. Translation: CASSLSRQGSGGYTF.

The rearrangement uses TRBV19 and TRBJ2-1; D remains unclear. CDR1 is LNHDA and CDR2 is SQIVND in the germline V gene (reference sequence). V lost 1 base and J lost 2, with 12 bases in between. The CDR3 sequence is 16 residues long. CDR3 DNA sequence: TGTGCCAGTAGTATAGGTCCCCAGGCCCCCTACAATGAGCAGTTCTTC. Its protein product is CASSIGPQAPYNEQFF.